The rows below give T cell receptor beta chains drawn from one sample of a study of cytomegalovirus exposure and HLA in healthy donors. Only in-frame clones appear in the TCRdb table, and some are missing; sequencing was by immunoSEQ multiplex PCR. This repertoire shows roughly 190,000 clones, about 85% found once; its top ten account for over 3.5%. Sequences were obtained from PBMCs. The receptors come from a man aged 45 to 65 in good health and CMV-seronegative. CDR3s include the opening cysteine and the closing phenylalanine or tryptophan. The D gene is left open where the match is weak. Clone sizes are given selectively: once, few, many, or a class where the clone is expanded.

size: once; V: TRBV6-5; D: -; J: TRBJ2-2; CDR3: CASSSPGRELFF; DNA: TGTGCCAGCAGCAGTCCGGGAAGGGAGCTGTTTTTT
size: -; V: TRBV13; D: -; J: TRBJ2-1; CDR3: CASSPTGRTATSHNEQFF; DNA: TGTGCCAGCAGCCCCACAGGGAGAACTGCCACTTCTCACAATGAGCAGTTCTTC
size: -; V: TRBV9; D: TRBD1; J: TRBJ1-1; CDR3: CASSLGDSRQTEAFF; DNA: TGTGCCAGCTCCCTTGGGGACAGTCGGCAGACTGAAGCTTTCTTT
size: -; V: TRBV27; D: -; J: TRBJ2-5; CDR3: CASSLYYDRSQETQYF; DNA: TGTGCCAGCAGTTTATATTATGACAGGTCCCAAGAGACCCAGTACTTC
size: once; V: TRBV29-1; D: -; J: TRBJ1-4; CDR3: CSVQARREGEKLFF; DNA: TGCAGCGTTCAGGCTCGCAGGGAAGGTGAAAAACTGTTTTTT
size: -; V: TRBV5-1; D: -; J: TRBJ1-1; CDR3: CASAATGNTEAFF; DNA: TGCGCCAGCGCCGCTACGGGGAACACTGAAGCTTTCTTT
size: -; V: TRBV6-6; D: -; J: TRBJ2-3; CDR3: CASSTAGPTDTQYF; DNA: TGTGCCAGCAGTACGGCGGGACCCACAGATACGCAGTATTTT
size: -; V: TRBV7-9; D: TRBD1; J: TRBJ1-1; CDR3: CSSNGQVNTEAFF; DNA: TGTTCCAGCAACGGACAGGTGAACACTGAAGCTTTCTTT
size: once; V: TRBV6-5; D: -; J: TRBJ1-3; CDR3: CASSYSAPSSGNTIYF; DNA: TGTGCCAGCAGTTACTCGGCTCCAAGCTCTGGAAACACCATATATTTT
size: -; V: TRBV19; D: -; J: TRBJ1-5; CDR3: CASVGRNPNQPQHF; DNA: TGTGCCAGTGTTGGTAGAAACCCCAATCAGCCCCAGCATTTT
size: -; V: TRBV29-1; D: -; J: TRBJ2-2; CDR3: CSVGGGGGELFF; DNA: TGCAGCGTTGGAGGGGGGGGCGGGGAGCTGTTTTTT
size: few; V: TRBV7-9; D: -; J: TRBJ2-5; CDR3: CASSLSETQYF; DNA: TGTGCCAGCAGCCTTTCAGAGACCCAGTACTTC
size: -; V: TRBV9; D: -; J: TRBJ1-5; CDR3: CASSVGPNSNQPQHF; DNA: TGTGCCAGCAGCGTAGGGCCGAATAGCAATCAGCCCCAGCATTTT
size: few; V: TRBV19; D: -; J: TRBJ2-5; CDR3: CASSPPLRAGAGGETQYF; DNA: TGTGCCAGTAGTCCTCCCCTCAGGGCGGGGGCGGGTGGAGAGACCCAGTACTTC
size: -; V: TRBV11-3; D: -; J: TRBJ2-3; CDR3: CASSHGQTITDTQYF; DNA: TGTGCCAGCAGCCACGGACAGACGATCACAGATACGCAGTATTTT
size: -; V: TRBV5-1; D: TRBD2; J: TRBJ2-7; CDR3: CASSLSGGSSYEQYF; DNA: TGCGCCAGCAGCTTGTCGGGGGGTAGCTCCTACGAGCAGTACTTC
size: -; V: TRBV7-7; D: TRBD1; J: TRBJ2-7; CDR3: CASSSGTGRDEQYF; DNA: TGTGCCAGCAGCTCCGGGACAGGGAGGGATGAGCAGTACTTC
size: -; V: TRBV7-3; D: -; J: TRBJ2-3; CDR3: CASSLRALNRDTQYF; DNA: TGTGCCAGCAGCTTAAGGGCCTTAAATAGAGATACGCAGTATTTT
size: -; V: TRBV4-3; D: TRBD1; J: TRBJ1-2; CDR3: CASSHRTGDYGYTF; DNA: TGCGCCAGCAGCCACCGGACAGGGGACTATGGCTACACCTTC
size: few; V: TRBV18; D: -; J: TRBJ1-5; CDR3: CASSPARARNQPQHF; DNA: TGTGCCAGCTCACCTGCCAGGGCGCGGAATCAGCCCCAGCATTTT
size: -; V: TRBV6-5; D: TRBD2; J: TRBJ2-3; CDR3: CASSPWRGGPDTQYF; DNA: TGTGCCAGCAGCCCCTGGCGGGGGGGCCCAGATACGCAGTATTTT
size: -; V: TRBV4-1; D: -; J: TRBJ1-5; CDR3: CASSQPEGDEPQHF; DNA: TGCGCCAGCAGCCAACCCGAGGGGGATGAGCCCCAGCATTTT
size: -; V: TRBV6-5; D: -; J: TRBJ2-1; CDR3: CASSYSDSYNEQFF; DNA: TGTGCCAGCAGTTACTCCGATAGCTACAATGAGCAGTTCTTC
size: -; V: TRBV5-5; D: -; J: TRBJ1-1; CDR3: CASSLGRPGHKNTEAFF; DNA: TGTGCCAGCAGCCTCGGTCGCCCGGGACATAAGAACACTGAAGCTTTCTTT
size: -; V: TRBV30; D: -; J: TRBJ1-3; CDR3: CAWARGSGNTIYF; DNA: TGTGCCTGGGCACGGGGGTCTGGAAACACCATATATTTT
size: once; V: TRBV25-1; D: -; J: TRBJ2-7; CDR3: CASTTTGSSYEQYF; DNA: TGTGCCAGCACCACGACGGGAAGCTCCTACGAGCAGTACTTC
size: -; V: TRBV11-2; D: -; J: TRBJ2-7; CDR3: CASSMIRDTLFEQYF; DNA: TGTGCCAGCAGCATGATCCGGGACACACTTTTCGAGCAGTACTTC
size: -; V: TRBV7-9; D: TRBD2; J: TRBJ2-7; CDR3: CSSSPWRGGSYEQYF; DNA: TGTTCCAGCAGCCCGTGGCGGGGGGGATCCTACGAGCAGTACTTC
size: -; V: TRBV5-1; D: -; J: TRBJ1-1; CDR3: CASSLALGPEAFF; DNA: TGCGCCAGCAGCTTGGCCTTGGGGCCTGAAGCTTTCTTT
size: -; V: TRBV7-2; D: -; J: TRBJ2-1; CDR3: CASSSLQGNEQFF; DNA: TGTGCCAGCAGCTCACTACAGGGCAATGAGCAGTTCTTC
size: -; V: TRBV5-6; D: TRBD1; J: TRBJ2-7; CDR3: CAGGTGSNEQYF; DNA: TGTGCCGGAGGGACAGGGAGTAACGAGCAGTACTTC
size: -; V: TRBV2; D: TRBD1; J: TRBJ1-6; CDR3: CASSWTGGRNSPLHF; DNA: TGTGCCAGCAGTTGGACAGGGGGACGTAATTCACCCCTCCACTTT
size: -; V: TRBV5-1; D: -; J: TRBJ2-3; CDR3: CASSLAGTDTQYF; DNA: TGCGCCAGCAGCTTGGCTGGCACAGATACGCAGTATTTT
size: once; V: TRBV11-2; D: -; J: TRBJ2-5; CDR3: CASSPRGRGEETQYF; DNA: TGTGCCAGCAGCCCCCGGGGCAGGGGGGAAGAGACCCAGTACTTC
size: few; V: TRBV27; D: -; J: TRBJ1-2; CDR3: CASSFGGAGYTF; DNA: TGTGCCAGCAGTTTTGGGGGGGCTGGCTACACCTTC
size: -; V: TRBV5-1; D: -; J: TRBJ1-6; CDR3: CASSRTGNSPLHF; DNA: TGCGCCAGCAGTCGTACAGGGAATTCACCCCTCCACTTT
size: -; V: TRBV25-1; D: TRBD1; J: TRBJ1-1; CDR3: CASSDQGQVYSEAFF; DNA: TGTGCCAGCAGTGATCAGGGACAGGTATATTCTGAAGCTTTCTTT
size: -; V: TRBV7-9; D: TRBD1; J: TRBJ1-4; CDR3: CASSLGDRAFSEKLFF; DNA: TGTGCCAGCAGCTTAGGAGACAGGGCGTTTTCGGAAAAACTGTTTTTT
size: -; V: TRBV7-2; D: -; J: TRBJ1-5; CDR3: CASSLVAGVNQPQHF; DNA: TGTGCCAGCAGCTTAGTGGCAGGGGTCAATCAGCCCCAGCATTTT
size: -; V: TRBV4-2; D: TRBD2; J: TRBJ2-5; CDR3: CASSQGLAGGHGETQYF; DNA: TGTGCCAGCAGCCAAGGTCTAGCGGGGGGGCACGGGGAGACCCAGTACTTC
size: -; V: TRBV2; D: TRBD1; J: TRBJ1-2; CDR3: CASRSGGDYGYTF; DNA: TGTGCCAGCAGATCAGGGGGCGACTATGGCTACACCTTC
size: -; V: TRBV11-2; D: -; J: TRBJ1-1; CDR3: CASSLAGVFTEAFF; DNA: TGTGCCAGCAGCTTAGCAGGGGTGTTTACTGAAGCTTTCTTT
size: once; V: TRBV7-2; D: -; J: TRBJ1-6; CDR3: CASMSGGRNSPLHF; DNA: TGTGCCAGCATGTCGGGGGGAAGAAATTCACCCCTCCACTTT
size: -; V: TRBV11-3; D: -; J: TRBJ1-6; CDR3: CASSLVASSYNSPLHF; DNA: TGTGCCAGCAGCTTAGTCGCGAGCTCCTATAATTCACCCCTCCACTTT
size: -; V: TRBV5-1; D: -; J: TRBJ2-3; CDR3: CASSLRRLVSDTQYF; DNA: TGCGCCAGCAGCTTGCGTAGGCTAGTCTCTGATACGCAGTATTTT
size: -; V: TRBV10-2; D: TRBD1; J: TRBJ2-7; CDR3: CASRQGSVEQYF; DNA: TGCGCCAGCAGACAGGGGTCCGTCGAGCAGTACTTC
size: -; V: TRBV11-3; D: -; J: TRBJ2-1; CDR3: CASSLGVGSIFTNEQFF; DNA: TGTGCCAGCAGCCTCGGGGTAGGGTCAATTTTCACCAATGAGCAGTTCTTC
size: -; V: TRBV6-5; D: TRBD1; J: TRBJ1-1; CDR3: CASTPTGDGDEAFF; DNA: TGTGCCAGCACCCCGACAGGGGATGGAGATGAAGCTTTCTTT
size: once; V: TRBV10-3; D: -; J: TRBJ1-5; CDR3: CAISESGQGQPQHF; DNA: TGTGCCATCAGTGAGTCGGGACAAGGTCAGCCCCAGCATTTT
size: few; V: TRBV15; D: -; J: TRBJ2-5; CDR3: CATSRGSGGAGETQYF; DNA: TGTGCCACCAGCAGAGGGTCTGGGGGGGCGGGAGAGACCCAGTACTTC
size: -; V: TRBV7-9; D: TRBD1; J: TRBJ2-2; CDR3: CASSLTDRGYTGELFF; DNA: TGTGCCAGCAGCCTGACGGACAGGGGGTACACCGGGGAGCTGTTTTTT
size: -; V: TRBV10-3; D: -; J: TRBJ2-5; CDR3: CAISEAGQETQYF; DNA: TGTGCCATCAGTGAGGCAGGCCAAGAGACCCAGTACTTC
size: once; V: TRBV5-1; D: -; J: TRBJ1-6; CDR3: CASSLYGDLGSPLHF; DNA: TGCGCCAGCAGCTTGTACGGGGACTTAGGATCACCCCTCCACTTT